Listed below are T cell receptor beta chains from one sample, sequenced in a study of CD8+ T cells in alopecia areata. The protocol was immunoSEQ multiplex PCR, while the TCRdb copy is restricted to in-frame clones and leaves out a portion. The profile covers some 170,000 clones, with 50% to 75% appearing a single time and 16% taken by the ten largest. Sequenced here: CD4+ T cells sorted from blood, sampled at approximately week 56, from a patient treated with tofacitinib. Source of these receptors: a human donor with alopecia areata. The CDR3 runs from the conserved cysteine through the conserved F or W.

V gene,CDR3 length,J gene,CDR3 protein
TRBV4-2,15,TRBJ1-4,CASSYNLHGPEKLFF
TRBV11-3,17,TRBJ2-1,CASSSTSGGVPYNEQFF
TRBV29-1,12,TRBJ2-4,CSATDRANIQYF
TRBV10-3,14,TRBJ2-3,CAIAAGRSTDTQYF
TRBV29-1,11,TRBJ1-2,CSVLFGGGYTF
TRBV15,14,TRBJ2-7,CATSIRDRGLEQYF
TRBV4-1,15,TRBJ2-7,CASSPRDPSRDEQYF
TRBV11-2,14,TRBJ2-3,CASSPRRDTDTQYF
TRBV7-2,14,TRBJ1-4,CASSPGIGREKLFF
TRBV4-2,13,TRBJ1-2,CASRARGPGGYTF
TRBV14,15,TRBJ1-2,CASSQVGSASYGYTF
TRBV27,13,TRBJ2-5,CASSFLQGETQYF
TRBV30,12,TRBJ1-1,CACKSWDTEAFF
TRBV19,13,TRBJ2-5,CASSPLAGETQYF
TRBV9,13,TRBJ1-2,CASSPGTDYGYTF
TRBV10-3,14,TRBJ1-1,CAISEGPMNTEAFF
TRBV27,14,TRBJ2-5,CASSSLGQQETQYF
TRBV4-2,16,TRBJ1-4,CASSQSGLGGNEKLFF
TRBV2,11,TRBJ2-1,CASSEYNEQFF
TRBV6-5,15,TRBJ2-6,CASSVEGSGANVLTF
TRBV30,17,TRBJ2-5,CAWSERRGGLEQETQYF
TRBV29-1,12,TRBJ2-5,CSVGLAGETQYF
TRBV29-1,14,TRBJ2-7,CSVVGSPLFYEQYF
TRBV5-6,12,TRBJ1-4,CASSLVFGQLFF
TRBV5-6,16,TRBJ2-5,CASSLGGSGGGETQYF
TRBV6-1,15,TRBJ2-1,CASSVEGLAVSILFF
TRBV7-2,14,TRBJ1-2,CASSVTVANYGYTF
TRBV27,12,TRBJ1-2,CASRSGELGYTF
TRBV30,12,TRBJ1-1,CAMGPKNTEAFF
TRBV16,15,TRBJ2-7,CASSQGLAGTYEQYF
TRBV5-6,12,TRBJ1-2,CASSGTDYGYTF
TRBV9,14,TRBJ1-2,CASSMGTGNYGYTF
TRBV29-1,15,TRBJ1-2,CSVEPTGQGRAGYTF
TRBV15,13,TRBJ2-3,CATSSWGTDTQYF
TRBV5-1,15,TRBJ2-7,CASSQTSGEIYEQYF
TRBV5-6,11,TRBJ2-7,CASTSGHEQYF
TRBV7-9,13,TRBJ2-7,CASSPSGGFVQYF
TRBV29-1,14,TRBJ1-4,CSVGRGTGSEKLFF
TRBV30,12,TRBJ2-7,CAWSVIGNEQYF
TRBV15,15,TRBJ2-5,CATSSQRGTQETQYF
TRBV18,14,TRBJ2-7,CASSPNLASYEQYF
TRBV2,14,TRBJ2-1,CASAGQLSYNEQFF
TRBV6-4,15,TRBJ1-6,CASRGDSFYNSPLHF
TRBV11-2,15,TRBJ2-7,CASSSRDRGSYEQYF
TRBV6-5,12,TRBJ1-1,CASSPKDTEAFF
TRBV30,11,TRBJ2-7,CATERGNEQYF
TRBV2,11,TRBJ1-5,CASSEGGPQHF
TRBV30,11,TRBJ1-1,CAWRVGTEAFF
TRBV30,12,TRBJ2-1,CAWSVMGYEQFF
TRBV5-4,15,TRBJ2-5,CASRSTLEPQETQYF
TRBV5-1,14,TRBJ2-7,CASSLGGLTYEQYF
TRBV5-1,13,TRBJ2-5,CASSVSGQETQYF
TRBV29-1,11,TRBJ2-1,CSVKGANEQFF
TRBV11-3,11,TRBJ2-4,CASRGKNIQYF